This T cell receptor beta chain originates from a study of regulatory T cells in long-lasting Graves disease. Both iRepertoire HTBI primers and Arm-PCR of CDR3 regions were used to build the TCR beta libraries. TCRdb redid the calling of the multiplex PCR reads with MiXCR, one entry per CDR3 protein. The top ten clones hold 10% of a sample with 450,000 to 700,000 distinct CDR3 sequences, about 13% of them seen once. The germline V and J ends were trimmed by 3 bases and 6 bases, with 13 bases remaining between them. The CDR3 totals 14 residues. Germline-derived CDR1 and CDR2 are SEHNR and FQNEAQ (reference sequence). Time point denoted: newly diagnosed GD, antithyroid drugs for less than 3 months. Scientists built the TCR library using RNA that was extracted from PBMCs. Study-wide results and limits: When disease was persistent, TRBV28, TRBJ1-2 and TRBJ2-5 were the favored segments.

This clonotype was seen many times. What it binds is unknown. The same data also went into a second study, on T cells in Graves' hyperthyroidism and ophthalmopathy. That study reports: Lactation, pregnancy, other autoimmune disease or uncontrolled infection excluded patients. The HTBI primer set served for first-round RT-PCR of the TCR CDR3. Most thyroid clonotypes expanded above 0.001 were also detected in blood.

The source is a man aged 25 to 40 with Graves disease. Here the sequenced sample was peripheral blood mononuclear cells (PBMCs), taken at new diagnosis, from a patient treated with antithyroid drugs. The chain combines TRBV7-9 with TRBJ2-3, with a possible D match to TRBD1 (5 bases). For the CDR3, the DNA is TGTGCCAGCAGCTTCCGGAGCAGGGCGGATACGCAGTATTTT. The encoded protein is CASSFRSRADTQYF.